The clone carrying this T cell receptor beta chain was picked up a small number of times. Its antigen remains unidentified. Different DNA sequences within this sample yield the same CDR3. Autologous stem cell transplantation was followed by relapse in every patient, and brentuximab vedotin exposure varied. Germline values: CDR1 MNHEY, CDR2 SMNVEV (reference sequence). The CDR3 sequence is 15 residues long. J gave up 0 bases and V 8 bases, and 5 bases lay outside the gene matches. Clones were read by immunoSEQ multiplex PCR, and TCRdb kept only the in-frame ones, dropping some. The sample has about 13,000 clones, around 75% seen once. The data originate from a study of PD-1 blockade in classical Hodgkin lymphoma. Study results and limitations: A significant rise in TCR diversity was seen by C4D1 for CD4+ cells but not for CD8+ cells. Some patients began nivolumab under 1 year after ASCT. These patients were excluded from later analyses. With respect to the repertoire differences, their causes, possibly disease activity or prior therapy, remain undefined. Baseline diversity in complete responders resembled that of newly diagnosed patients.

The gene calls are TRBV27 and TRBJ2-5; TRBD1 agrees at 11 bases. This material consisted of peripheral blood mononuclear cells (PBMCs), taken at baseline. The TCR was taken from a human donor with classical Hodgkin lymphoma. DNA for the CDR3: TGTGCCAGCTCCCGGGACAGGGGGTACCAAGAGACCCAGTACTTC. Translated: CASSRDRGYQETQYF.